The 30 T cell receptor beta chains below were found in one sample sequenced in a study of cytomegalovirus exposure and HLA in healthy donors. PCR was performed using 60 Vbeta and 13 Jbeta primers. Assay: immunoSEQ multiplex PCR; the TCRdb copy retains only in-frame clones and omits some. The repertoire has some 160,000 clones, 70% to 90% of them found once; the top ten carry 3.5% to 4.5%. Sequenced sample: PBMCs. These receptor sequences come from a woman between 40 and 55 years old in good health and CMV-seropositive.

In this sample, this clone turned up a few times. The chain recombines TRBV14 with TRBJ2-1; 8 nucleotides agree with TRBD1. The CDR3 spans 13 residues. Trimming at V came to 5 bases and at J to 15 bases, leaving 12 bases not matched to a gene. CDR1 and CDR2 (germline): SGHDN, FVKESK. The DNA of the CDR3 is TGTGCCAGCAGCACCATTCCGGGACAGGTGGTGTTCTTC. The encoded protein is CASSTIPGQVVFF.

The chain couples TRBV7-3 to TRBJ2-2; no clear D. V dropped 4 bases and J dropped 5 bases, with 5 bases sitting between them. CDR1 is SGHTA, CDR2 FQGTGA, per germline. This CDR3 has 12 residues. DNA of the CDR3: TGTGCCAGCAGCTCGACAACCGGGGAGCTGTTTTTT. As protein: CASSSTTGELFF.

A few counts support this clone. The chain couples TRBV7-9 to TRBJ2-2; the match to TRBD2 covers 8 bases. CDR3 size: 17 residues. Germline V CDR1 and CDR2: SEHNR, FQNEAQ (reference sequence). The junction had 8 bases not matched to a gene; V was cut back by 5 bases and J by 0 bases. CDR3 in DNA: TGTGCCAGCAGCCTTCTGGCGGGAGGCTCGAACACCGGGGAGCTGTTTTTT. This codes for CASSLLAGGSNTGELFF.

The gene calls are TRBV9 and TRBJ2-1, with 8 nucleotides matching TRBD2. The CDR3 sequence is 17 residues long. The V and J ends lost 4 bases and 2 bases, in that order; junction bases with no gene match: 11. The germline V gene has CDR1 SGDLS and CDR2 YYNGEE. CDR3 loop: CASSSGLAGPAYNEQFF. CDR3 DNA sequence: TGTGCCAGCAGCTCCGGTCTAGCGGGCCCCGCCTACAATGAGCAGTTCTTC.

This clone was seen only once. The chain recombines TRBV7-9 with TRBJ2-2; weak D call: TRBD1 (6 bases). V was cut by 5 bases and J by 3 bases, with 13 bases left in between. The germline gives CDR1 SEHNR, CDR2 FQNEAQ (reference sequence). The CDR3 has 15 amino acids. CDR3 region: CASSRTQGYTGELFF. DNA of the CDR3: TGTGCCAGCAGCCGTACGCAGGGGTACACCGGGGAGCTGTTTTTT.

The chain is built from TRBV28 and TRBJ2-3, with a weak D call TRBD1 (6 bases). The length of the CDR3 is 14 residues. Per germline, CDR1 MDHEN and CDR2 SYDVKM. Between the trimmed V and J ends, which lost 7 bases and 3 bases, there was a span of 14 bases. CDR3 protein: CASIMGHRTDTQYF. The CDR3 DNA is TGTGCCAGCATCATGGGACACAGAACAGATACGCAGTATTTT.

This clone was picked up a small number of times. J is TRBJ1-2 and V is TRBV9, with D unclear. Trimming left V 5 bases short and J 5 bases short, with 13 bases between. The CDR3 totals 13 residues. Germline V gives CDR1 SGDLS, CDR2 YYNGEE. The CDR3 sequence: CASSDGGGYGYTF. In DNA form, the CDR3 reads TGTGCCAGCAGTGACGGAGGAGGATATGGCTACACCTTC.

The chain recombines TRBV19 with TRBJ1-6, with 7 bases that match TRBD1. CDR1 is LNHDA, CDR2 SQIVND, per germline (reference sequence). The CDR3 is made up of 14 amino acids. V shed 10 bases and J 8 bases; nucleotides not matched to a gene: 11. This chain's CDR3 is CATSRTGRDSPLHF. The DNA of the CDR3 is TGTGCCACCTCCCGGACAGGCAGAGATTCACCCCTCCACTTT.

V gene TRBV5-1 combines with J gene TRBJ2-5; 9 bases map to TRBD1. The CDR3 sequence is 16 residues long. The trim removed 5 bases at V and 1 base at J, leaving 9 bases unmatched. The germline CDR1 and CDR2 sequences are SGHRS and YFSETQ. The CDR3 here is CASSFITGGGQETQYF. DNA of the CDR3: TGCGCCAGCAGTTTTATAACAGGGGGCGGCCAAGAGACCCAGTACTTC.

The genes are TRBV28 and TRBJ1-4, with D possibly being TRBD1 (6 bases). V lost 6 bases and J lost 8, with 16 bases in between. Germline V CDR1 and CDR2: MDHEN, SYDVKM. This CDR3 region has 14 residues. CDR3 coding DNA: TGTGCCAGCAGACCAAACAGGGAAGGGGAAAAACTGTTTTTT. This translates into CASRPNREGEKLFF.

This chain connects TRBV6-5 to TRBJ2-5; weak D call: TRBD1 (6 bases). The germline CDR1 and CDR2 sequences are MNHEY and SVGAGI. The CDR3 is made up of 14 amino acids. Between the trimmed V and J ends, which lost 6 bases and 7 bases, there was a span of 18 bases. CDR3 DNA sequence: TGTGCCAGCAGCGACCCCGGCAGGGGTTGGACCCAGTACTTC. Its translation is CASSDPGRGWTQYF.

The chain links TRBV25-1 to TRBJ2-5; D is unresolved. Trimming removed 1 base from V and 4 bases from J, with 10 bases in between. CDR3 length equals 14 residues. Germline lookup yields CDR1 MGHDK and CDR2 SYGVNS. The CDR3 loop is CASSEFVTGETQYF. As DNA, the CDR3 is TGTGCCAGCAGTGAATTCGTAACGGGAGAGACCCAGTACTTC. The variable domain in full, with the rest retrieved from reference TRBV25-1 and TRBJ2-5, is EADIYQTPRYLVIGTGKKITLECSQTMGHDKMYWYQQDPGMELHLIHYSYGVNSTEKGDLSSESTVSRIRTEHFPLTLESARPSHTSQYLCASSEFVTGETQYFGPGTRLLVL.

The V and J genes are TRBV7-2 and TRBJ1-6; 7 bases agree with TRBD1. The V gene end was trimmed by 2 bases and the J gene end by 8 bases; junction bases not matched to a gene: 9. The CDR3 extends over 16 amino acids. Germline CDR1 and CDR2: SGHTA and FQGNSA. This CDR3 reads CASSLRQGGLDSPLHF. In DNA form, the CDR3 reads TGTGCCAGCAGCTTACGACAGGGCGGTTTGGATTCACCCCTCCACTTT.

The CDR3 region has the DNA TGTGCCAGCAGCAGGACCGAGACTAGCAGACAACGGTTGGAGACCCAGTACTTC. Translation: CASSRTETSRQRLETQYF. J is TRBJ2-5 and V is TRBV21-1; TRBD2, as called in the table, went unchecked against the DNA. TRBV21-1 is a listed pseudogene. The CDR3 runs 18 residues.

J is TRBJ2-1 and V is TRBV7-9; 12 bases are shared with TRBD2. This CDR3 has 17 residues. Losses at the gene ends were 4 bases for V and 9 bases for J; bases not matched to a gene: 13. Germline loops: CDR1 SEHNR, CDR2 FQNEAQ (reference sequence). CDR3 DNA: TGTGCCAGCAGCTCCCACGATCTAGCGGGGGGGGGAAGTGAGCAGTTCTTC. Translating gives CASSSHDLAGGGSEQFF.

V and J are TRBV2 and TRBJ1-4, with 11 nucleotides matching TRBD1. This CDR3 region has 14 residues. Germline V lookup: CDR1 SNHLY, CDR2 FYNNEI. V was clipped by 6 bases and J by 8 bases; unmatched bases: 5. This chain's CDR3 is CASSDRDRGEKLFF. CDR3 DNA sequence: TGTGCCAGCAGCGACAGGGACAGGGGGGAAAAACTGTTTTTT.

The chain joins TRBV29-1 to TRBJ2-1, with D possibly being TRBD2 (6 bases). Germline CDR1 SQVTM, CDR2 ANQGSEA. CDR3 size: 10 residues. Trimming took 7 bases from V and 16 from J, leaving 17 bases between them. The CDR3 region is CSAAASEYFF. The CDR3 bases are TGCAGCGCCGCTGCTAGCGAATACTTCTTC.

This chain uses TRBV28 with TRBJ1-1; tentatively, D is TRBD1 (6 bases). V was trimmed by 6 bases and J by 5 bases, leaving 10 bases between them. CDR3 size: 12 residues. Germline V lookup: CDR1 MDHEN, CDR2 SYDVKM. The chain's CDR3 is CASSLTGTEAFF. CDR3 coding DNA: TGTGCCAGCAGCCTGACAGGAACTGAAGCTTTCTTT.

The CDR3 spells CASGRIDRVQYF. In DNA, the CDR3 is TGTGCCAGCGGGCGAATCGACAGAGTACAGTACTTC. The chain uses TRBV27 and TRBJ2-7; TRBD1 is a possible D gene (5 bases). The CDR3 runs to 12 residues. Trimming pared 8 bases from V and 10 bases from J, leaving 18 bases between. CDR1 is MNHEY, CDR2 SMNVEV, per germline (reference sequence).

The chain couples TRBV9 to TRBJ2-1; TRBD2 agrees at 7 bases. V shed 3 bases, J shed 4 bases, and the junction held 7 bases outside the gene matches. Germline-derived CDR1 and CDR2 are SGDLS and YYNGEE. This CDR3 comprises 15 residues. DNA for the CDR3: TGTGCCAGCAGCGATGGCGGGAGCCCGTACAATGAGCAGTTCTTC. Translating gives CASSDGGSPYNEQFF.

The CDR3 loop is CAWSVRGGSGGYEQYF. CDR3 nucleotides: TGTGCCTGGAGTGTACGAGGAGGTAGCGGGGGCTACGAGCAGTACTTC. This chain links TRBV30 with TRBJ2-7; 9 bases are shared with TRBD2. The germline CDR1 and CDR2 sequences are GTSNPN and SVGIG (reference sequence). The CDR3 totals 16 residues. V shed 0 bases, J shed 3 bases, and the junction held 9 bases outside the gene matches.

CDR3 sequence (DNA): TGCAGCGTTCGGGGGACTTTGAATCAGCCCCAGCATTTT. Translation gives CSVRGTLNQPQHF. The chain recombines TRBV29-1 with TRBJ1-5, with a weak D call TRBD1 (5 bases). V was shortened by 5 bases and J by 4 bases, with 12 bases between the two germline ends. Germline CDR1 reads SQVTM; CDR2 reads ANQGSEA. The CDR3 contains 13 residues. The full variable domain, rest sourced from reference TRBV29-1 and TRBJ1-5, is SAVISQKPSRDICQRGTSLTIQCQVDSQVTMMFWYRQQPGQSLTLIATANQGSEATYESGFVIDKFPISRPNLTFSTLTVSNMSPEDSSIYLCSVRGTLNQPQHFGDGTRLSIL.

The chain employs TRBV9 and TRBJ1-1, with D possibly matching TRBD1 (6 bases). The CDR3 is made up of 17 amino acids. The germline V gene has CDR1 SGDLS and CDR2 YYNGEE. Trimming shortened V by 0 bases and J by 11 bases, and 26 bases separated the two germline ends. In DNA, the CDR3 is TGTGCCAGCAGCGTAGATTCCGGGACAATCGGTCCCGAACAGGCTTTCTTT. Encoded protein: CASSVDSGTIGPEQAFF.

The chain carries TRBV10-3 and TRBJ2-3; 11 bases agree with TRBD2. There are 17 residues in the CDR3. Trimming took 4 bases from V and 2 from J; bases not matched to a gene: 8. From germline, CDR1 is ENHRY and CDR2 SYGVKD. CDR3 amino acids: CAISGDSLAGVTDTQYF. CDR3 coding DNA: TGTGCCATCAGTGGCGACTCACTAGCGGGAGTCACAGATACGCAGTATTTT.

V gene TRBV10-3 combines with J gene TRBJ2-5; 12 nucleotides agree with TRBD2. Germline loops: CDR1 ENHRY, CDR2 SYGVKD. This CDR3 comprises 15 residues. V gave up 4 bases and J gave up 8 bases; unmatched junction bases: 8. CDR3 residues: CAISGGLAGSGTQYF. CDR3 DNA: TGTGCCATCAGTGGGGGACTAGCGGGCTCGGGAACCCAGTACTTC.

The V and J genes are TRBV27 and TRBJ2-1; 9 nucleotides agree with TRBD1. Germline loops: CDR1 MNHEY, CDR2 SMNVEV (reference sequence). With V trimmed by 5 bases and J by 7 bases, 12 bases remained unmatched. The CDR3 runs to 16 residues. CDR3 protein: CASSPPGTGLANEQFF. In nucleotides, the CDR3 is TGTGCCAGCAGTCCCCCGGGGACAGGGCTGGCGAATGAGCAGTTCTTC.

The rearrangement links TRBV6-1 to TRBJ2-7, with 9 nucleotides matching TRBD2. Germline V CDR1 and CDR2: MNHNS, SASEGT. V lost 8 bases to trimming and J lost 5 bases; unmatched junction nucleotides: 7. This CDR3 contains 13 residues. Written as DNA, the CDR3 is TGTGCCAGCGTGGCGGGGGGGCTCAACGAGCAGTACTTC. It specifies CASVAGGLNEQYF.

The V gene is TRBV2, the J gene TRBJ2-2, with D uncertain. V gave up 6 bases and J gave up 0 bases, with 5 bases separating them. CDR3 length: 13 amino acids. Germline V gene data show CDR1 as SNHLY and CDR2 as FYNNEI. CDR3 DNA sequence: TGTGCCAGCAGGCGCCCGAACACCGGGGAGCTGTTTTTT. This translates into CASRRPNTGELFF.

This sequence joins TRBV4-3 and TRBJ1-2, with TRBD1 matching over 8 bases. This CDR3 is built from 14 residues. The germline gives CDR1 LGHNA, CDR2 YSLEER. Losses at the gene ends were 0 bases for V and 3 bases for J; bases not matched to a gene: 0. DNA of the CDR3: TGCGCCAGCAGCCAAGAGGACAGGGACTATGGCTACACCTTC. It translates to CASSQEDRDYGYTF.

This clone was recorded only once. J is TRBJ2-1 and V is TRBV7-9; possibly TRBD2 for D (6 bases). CDR3 size: 17 residues. Trimming left V 4 bases short and J 2 bases short, with 18 bases between. The germline CDR1 and CDR2 sequences are SEHNR and FQNEAQ (reference sequence). CDR3 sequence reads: CASSSHRRERPYNEQFF. For the CDR3, the DNA is TGTGCCAGCAGCTCACATCGCCGGGAGAGACCCTACAATGAGCAGTTCTTC.